This T cell receptor beta chain was recovered during a study of blood T cell repertoires in COVID-19. The ends lost 0 bases at V and 7 bases at J; junction bases unmatched: 13. This CDR3 region has 20 residues. Germline CDR1 MNHNS, CDR2 SASEGT. Assay used: immunoSEQ multiplex PCR; TCRdb lists only in-frame clones, some missing. In the table there are roughly 170,000 clones, approximately 85% of which are singletons. Input material: peripheral blood. The chain links TRBV6-1 to TRBJ2-1; 15 bases match TRBD2. The source of this sequence is a man between 60 and 75 years old who had recovered from COVID-19. CDR3 amino acids: CASSEAFEWGLAGGSNEQFF. CDR3 coding DNA: TGTGCCAGCAGTGAAGCTTTTGAGTGGGGACTAGCGGGGGGTTCGAATGAGCAGTTCTTC.